The clone carrying this TCR beta chain has at least ten counts. Its antigen remains unknown. The data were obtained in a study of early T cells in non-severe SARS-CoV-2 infection. As for the study in general: The chains were unpaired, and the sequenced material was bulk RNA from unsorted whole blood. General study results and limits: Lookups in VDJdb leaned toward anti-spike CD8 responses and missed private and CD4 specificities.

The protocol attached unique molecular identifiers to individual cDNA molecules. TCRdb re-called the 5' RACE reads with MiXCR, one entry per CDR3 protein. The sample has 70,000 to 75,000 distinct CDR3 sequences; around 10% are singletons. The CDR3 covers 15 residues. V was clipped by 3 bases and J by 1 base; unmatched bases: 4. The V gene's germline CDR1 is KGHSH and CDR2 LQKENI. The TCR sequence derives from an adult who was a healthcare worker with PCR-confirmed SARS-CoV-2 infection or an uninfected control (not recorded which). The rearrangement uses TRBV18 and TRBJ2-7; 9 bases map to TRBD1. Sequenced: whole blood. The CDR3 protein is CASSPVTGGSYEQYF. Written as DNA, the CDR3 is TGTGCCAGCTCACCTGTGACAGGGGGGTCCTACGAGCAGTACTTC.